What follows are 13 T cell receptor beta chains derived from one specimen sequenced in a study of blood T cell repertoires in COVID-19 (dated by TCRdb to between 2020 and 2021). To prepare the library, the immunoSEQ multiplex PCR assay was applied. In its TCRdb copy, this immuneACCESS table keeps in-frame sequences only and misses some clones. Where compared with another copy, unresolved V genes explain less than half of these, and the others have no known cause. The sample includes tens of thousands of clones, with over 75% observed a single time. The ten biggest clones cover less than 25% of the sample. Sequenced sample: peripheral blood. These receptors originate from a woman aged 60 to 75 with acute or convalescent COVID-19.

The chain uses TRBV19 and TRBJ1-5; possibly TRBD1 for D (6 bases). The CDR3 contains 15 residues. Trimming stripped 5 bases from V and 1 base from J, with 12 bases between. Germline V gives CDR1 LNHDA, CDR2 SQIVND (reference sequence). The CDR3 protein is CASSATQGSNQPQHF. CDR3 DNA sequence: TGTGCCAGTAGTGCTACACAGGGAAGCAATCAGCCCCAGCATTTT.

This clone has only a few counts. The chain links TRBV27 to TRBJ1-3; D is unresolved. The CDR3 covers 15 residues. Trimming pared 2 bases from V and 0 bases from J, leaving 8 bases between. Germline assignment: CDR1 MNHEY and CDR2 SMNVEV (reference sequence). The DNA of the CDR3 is TGTGCCAGCAGTTTAGACACCTTCTCTGGAAACACCATATATTTT. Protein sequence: CASSLDTFSGNTIYF.

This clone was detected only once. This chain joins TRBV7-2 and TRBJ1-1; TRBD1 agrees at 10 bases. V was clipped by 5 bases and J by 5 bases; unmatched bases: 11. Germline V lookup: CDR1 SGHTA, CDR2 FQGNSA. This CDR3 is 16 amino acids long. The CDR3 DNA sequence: TGTGCCAGCAGCACGACAGGGGGCGTAGGGCGGACTGAAGCTTTCTTT. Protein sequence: CASSTTGGVGRTEAFF.

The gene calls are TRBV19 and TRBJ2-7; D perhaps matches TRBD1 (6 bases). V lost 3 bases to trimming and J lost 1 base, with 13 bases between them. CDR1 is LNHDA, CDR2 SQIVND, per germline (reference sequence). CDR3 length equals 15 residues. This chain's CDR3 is CASSMSRTASYEQYF. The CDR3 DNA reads TGTGCCAGTAGTATGTCCAGGACAGCTTCCTACGAGCAGTACTTC. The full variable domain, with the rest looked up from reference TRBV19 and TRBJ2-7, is DGGITQSPKYLFRKEGQNVTLSCEQNLNHDAMYWYRQDPGQGLRLIYYSQIVNDFQKGDIAEGYSVSREKKESFPLTVTSAQKNPTAFYLCASSMSRTASYEQYFGPGTRLTVT.

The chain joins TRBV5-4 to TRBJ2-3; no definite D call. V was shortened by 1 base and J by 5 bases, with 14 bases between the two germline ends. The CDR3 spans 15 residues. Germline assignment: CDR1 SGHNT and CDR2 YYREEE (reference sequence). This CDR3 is CASSLNRGLGDTQYF. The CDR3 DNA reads TGTGCCAGCAGCTTGAACCGAGGCCTGGGAGATACGCAGTATTTT.

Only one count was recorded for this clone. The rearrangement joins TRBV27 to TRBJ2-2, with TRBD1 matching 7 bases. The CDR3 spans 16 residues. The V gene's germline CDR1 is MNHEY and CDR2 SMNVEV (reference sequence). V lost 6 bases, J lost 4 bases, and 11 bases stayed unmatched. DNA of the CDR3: TGTGCCAGCAGAATGCTACAGGGGATTTTCACCGGGGAGCTGTTTTTT. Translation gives CASRMLQGIFTGELFF.

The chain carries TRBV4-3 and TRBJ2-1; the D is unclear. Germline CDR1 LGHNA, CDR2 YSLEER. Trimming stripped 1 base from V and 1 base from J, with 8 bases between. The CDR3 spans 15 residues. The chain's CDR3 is CASSQGHWSYNEQFF. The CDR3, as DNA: TGCGCCAGCAGCCAAGGCCACTGGTCCTACAATGAGCAGTTCTTC.

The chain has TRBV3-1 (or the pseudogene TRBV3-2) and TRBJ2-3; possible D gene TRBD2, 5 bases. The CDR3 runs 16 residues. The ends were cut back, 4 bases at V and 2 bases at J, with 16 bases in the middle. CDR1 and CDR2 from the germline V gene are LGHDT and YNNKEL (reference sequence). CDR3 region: CASSLSSDGDTDTQYF. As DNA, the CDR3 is TGTGCCAGCAGCCTCAGCTCGGACGGGGACACAGATACGCAGTATTTT.

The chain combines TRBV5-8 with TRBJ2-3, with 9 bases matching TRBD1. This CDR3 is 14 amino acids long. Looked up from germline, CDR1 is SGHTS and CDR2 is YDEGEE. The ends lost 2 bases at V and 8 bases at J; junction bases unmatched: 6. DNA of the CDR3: TGTGCCAGCAGCTTTACGGCGACAGGGGGTACGCAGTATTTT. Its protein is CASSFTATGGTQYF.

CDR3 protein: CASSGGLAGVEQFF. The CDR3 DNA sequence: TGTGCCAGCAGCGGCGGACTAGCGGGGGTCGAGCAGTTCTTC. The gene calls are TRBV7-2 and TRBJ2-1; TRBD2 aligns across 13 bases. The CDR3 runs 14 residues. The V and J ends lost 5 bases and 10 bases, in that order; junction bases with no gene match: 5. Germline CDR1 reads SGHTA; CDR2 reads FQGNSA.

The CDR3 DNA reads TGTGCCAGCAGCACGCGACTTGGCGACACCGGGGAGCTGTTTTTT. Translating gives CASSTRLGDTGELFF. The rearrangement joins TRBV7-3 to TRBJ2-2; D call uncertain. V lost 5 bases to trimming and J lost 3 bases, with 13 bases between them. This CDR3 comprises 15 residues. Germline V gene data show CDR1 as SGHTA and CDR2 as FQGTGA.

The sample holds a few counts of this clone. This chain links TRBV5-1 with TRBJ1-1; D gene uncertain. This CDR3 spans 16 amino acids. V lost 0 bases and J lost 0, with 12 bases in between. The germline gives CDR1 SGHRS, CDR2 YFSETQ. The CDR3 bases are TGCGCCAGCAGCTTGGCCTTGGGAGTCATGAACACTGAAGCTTTCTTT. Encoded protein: CASSLALGVMNTEAFF.

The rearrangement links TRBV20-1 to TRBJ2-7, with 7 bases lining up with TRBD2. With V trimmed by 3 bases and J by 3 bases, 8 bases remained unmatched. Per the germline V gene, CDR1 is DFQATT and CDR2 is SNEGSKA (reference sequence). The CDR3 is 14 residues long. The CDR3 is CSASRAGSLYEQYF. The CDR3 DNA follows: TGCAGTGCTAGTCGAGCGGGGTCCCTCTACGAGCAGTACTTC.